This is a list of T cell receptor beta chains from one sample in a study of T-cell reconstitution after alpha-beta-depleted transplantation in children. TCRdb ran MiXCR on the PCR reads and lists one entry per CDR3 protein. In the table there are around 960,000 distinct CDR3 sequences, roughly 29% of which are singletons. The sequencing here drew on PBMCs, mostly from graft donor cells, taken 360 days after TCRalphabeta/CD19-depleted stem cell transplant. The source is a boy under three years old who had a stem cell transplant for SCID, so the T cells may come from the graft donor. Each CDR3 is given with its conserved first and last residue. The D gene is left open where the match is weak. Rows give clone size only sometimes, using once, few, many, or a class for an expanded clone.

abundance,j_gene,d_gene,v_gene,CDR3nt,CDR3aa
NA,TRBJ1-1,NA,TRBV6-1,TGTGCCAGCACCACAGGGTGGAACACTGAAGCTTTCTTT,CASTTGWNTEAFF
few,TRBJ2-3,TRBD2,TRBV28,TGTGCCAGCAGGACCTCCAGCGGGGGGGTGGGAAGAGATACGCAGTATTTT,CASRTSSGGVGRDTQYF
NA,TRBJ2-3,NA,TRBV7-8,TGTGCCAGCAACCTCCTGACCGGGGCGAGGGGAGCAGGCGATACGCAGTATTTT,CASNLLTGARGAGDTQYF
few,TRBJ1-2,NA,TRBV30,TGTGCCTGGATTCCTGGTCAGTATGGCTACACCTTC,CAWIPGQYGYTF
few,TRBJ1-5,NA,TRBV4-1,TGCGCCAGCAGCCAAGAAACGGGCCTGCGTGCCAATCAGCCCCAGCATTTT,CASSQETGLRANQPQHF
few,TRBJ2-5,NA,TRBV4-3,TGCGCCAGCAGCCCGCGGTGGGCCCCGGGGGAGACCCAGTACTTC,CASSPRWAPGETQYF
NA,TRBJ2-7,TRBD2,TRBV5-1,TGCGCCAGCAGCGTCACACTAGCGGGGAGCTACGAGCAGTACTTC,CASSVTLAGSYEQYF
NA,TRBJ2-5,TRBD1,TRBV20-1,TGCAGTGCTAGATCTACAGGGGCCGTCCAAGAGACCCAGTACTTC,CSARSTGAVQETQYF
NA,TRBJ1-1,TRBD1,TRBV12-3/TRBV12-4,TGTGCCAGCAGTCCCACAGGGGCGCGGGATACTGAAGCTTTCTTT,CASSPTGARDTEAFF
NA,TRBJ1-1,NA,TRBV5-1,TGCGCCAGCGGGCCCGGGGACACTGAAGCTTTCTTT,CASGPGDTEAFF
NA,TRBJ1-5,NA,TRBV9,TGTGCCAGCAGCGTCAGTCCCAATCAGCCCCAGCATTTT,CASSVSPNQPQHF
few,TRBJ2-1,TRBD2,TRBV20-1,TGCAGCGCTAGTGGGACTAGTTACAGCAATGAGCAGTTCTTC,CSASGTSYSNEQFF
NA,TRBJ2-1,NA,TRBV5-1,TGCGCCAGCAGCTCAAGAATGCGGACTAAGTCCTACAATGAGCAGTTCTTC,CASSSRMRTKSYNEQFF
few,TRBJ2-1,NA,TRBV20-1,TGCAGTGCTAGGGGCCCACTCAATGAGCAGTTCTTC,CSARGPLNEQFF
few,TRBJ1-6,TRBD1,TRBV2,TGTGCCAGCATTGGGGACAGGGTTTCACCCCTCCACTTT,CASIGDRVSPLHF
NA,TRBJ2-1,NA,TRBV7-8,TGTGCCAGCAGCTTATTAGAAACTGCGGTCGATGAGCAGTTCTTC,CASSLLETAVDEQFF
few,TRBJ1-1,NA,TRBV20-1,TGCAGTGCTAAAGGGCGTACTGAAGCTTTCTTT,CSAKGRTEAFF
few,TRBJ2-1,NA,TRBV7-9,TGTGCCAGCAGTGCGGTTGGGGGCGGGAATGAGCAGTTCTTC,CASSAVGGGNEQFF
NA,TRBJ2-1,NA,TRBV5-1,TGCGCCAGCAGCCTAGAGGAGGACGCTGGAATCTCCTACAATGAGCAGTTCTTC,CASSLEEDAGISYNEQFF
few,TRBJ1-1,TRBD1,TRBV4-3,TGCGCCAGCAGCCAAGCCCAGACAGGGATGAACACTGAAGCTTTCTTT,CASSQAQTGMNTEAFF
few,TRBJ2-7,TRBD1,TRBV10-2,TGCGCCAGCAGTGGGACCGGGACAGGGTTCCGCGAGCAGTACTTC,CASSGTGTGFREQYF
few,TRBJ2-5,NA,TRBV21-1,TGTGCCACCTTTTACTTGGGGGCTCTGAAGACCCAGTACTTC,CATFYLGALKTQYF
few,TRBJ1-1,NA,TRBV29-1,TGCAGCGTCTACAGGGTGGAGAACACTGAAGCTTTCTTT,CSVYRVENTEAFF
NA,TRBJ1-6,TRBD1,TRBV5-1,TGCGCCAGCAGCTTGGGGACAGGGCCCTCCTATAATTCACCCCTCCACTTT,CASSLGTGPSYNSPLHF
NA,TRBJ2-3,TRBD1,TRBV7-9,TGTGCCAGCAGCCACGGACAGGGGGCCCCAGATACGCAGTATTTT,CASSHGQGAPDTQYF
few,TRBJ2-1,TRBD1,TRBV12-3/TRBV12-4,TGTGCCAGCAGTCCGCCCGGGACAGGGACCAACAATGAGCAGTTCTTC,CASSPPGTGTNNEQFF
NA,TRBJ2-3,TRBD2,TRBV28,TGTGCCAGCAGTTTTGCGGGACTAGGCGGTGATACGCAGTATTTT,CASSFAGLGGDTQYF
NA,TRBJ2-1,NA,TRBV12-3/TRBV12-4,TGTGCCAGCTCCACGGTGTCACCGAATGAGCAGTTCTTC,CASSTVSPNEQFF
NA,TRBJ2-7,NA,TRBV5-1,TGCGCCAGCAGCTCAACCGGGACCCCAACCTACGAGCAGTACTTC,CASSSTGTPTYEQYF
NA,TRBJ2-7,TRBD1,TRBV29-1,TGCAGCGTTCCCGAAACATGGGACAGGGGGCAGTACGAGCAGTACTTC,CSVPETWDRGQYEQYF
NA,TRBJ2-1,NA,TRBV18,TGTGCCAGCTCACCCCTCATCTCCTACAATGAGCAGTTCTTC,CASSPLISYNEQFF
few,TRBJ2-2,NA,TRBV12-3/TRBV12-4,TGTGCCAGCAGTTCCCGACAGAACACCGGGGAGCTGTTTTTT,CASSSRQNTGELFF
few,TRBJ1-2,NA,TRBV12-3/TRBV12-4,TGTGCCAGCAGTTTAGCCAGCCCTAACTATGGCTACACCTTC,CASSLASPNYGYTF
NA,TRBJ1-2,NA,TRBV5-5,TGTGCCAGCAGACAGGGACTGACCTATGGCTACACCTTC,CASRQGLTYGYTF
few,TRBJ1-5,NA,TRBV29-1,TGCAGCGTTGGGGAAGGGGGTCAGCCCCAGCATTTT,CSVGEGGQPQHF
NA,TRBJ2-2,NA,TRBV3-1,TGTGCCAGCAGGCTCAGTGGGTCGTACACCGGGGAGCTGTTTTTT,CASRLSGSYTGELFF
few,TRBJ1-5,NA,TRBV5-1,TGCGCCAGCAGCTACGACAGATCGCGGCAGCCCCAGCATTTT,CASSYDRSRQPQHF
NA,TRBJ1-3,NA,TRBV12-3/TRBV12-4,TGTGCCAGCAGTAAGCAAGTTTTCGGAAACACCATATATTTT,CASSKQVFGNTIYF
few,TRBJ2-7,TRBD1,TRBV10-3,TGTGCCATCAGTGAGGACAGGGGTAGGGACGAGCAGTACTTC,CAISEDRGRDEQYF
NA,TRBJ2-7,TRBD1,TRBV2,TGTGCCAGCGGGGGGGACAGGGGGACCTACGAGCAGTACTTC,CASGGDRGTYEQYF
few,TRBJ2-7,NA,TRBV29-1,TGCAGCGTTGTAACCGAGGCCAGAGGCGGGCAGTACTTC,CSVVTEARGGQYF
NA,TRBJ1-5,TRBD1,TRBV5-1,TGCGCCAGCAGCACGGACAGGTCCAGACAGCCCCAGCATTTT,CASSTDRSRQPQHF
NA,TRBJ2-7,NA,TRBV12-3/TRBV12-4,TGTGCCAGCAGTTTTAGTGTTGGGGGGCTAGGGGGCGAGCAGTACTTC,CASSFSVGGLGGEQYF
NA,TRBJ2-5,TRBD1,TRBV4-1,TGCGCCAGCAGCCAATTTAGAAATTCACCGGGACAGGGCCAGTCGCGGGAGACCCAGTACTTC,CASSQFRNSPGQGQSRETQYF
NA,TRBJ2-1,TRBD2,TRBV9,TGTGCCAGCAGGCCTACTAGCGACTACAATGAGCAGTTCTTC,CASRPTSDYNEQFF
NA,TRBJ2-6,NA,TRBV29-1,TGCAGCGTTGGGGCGGGGACTGGGGCCAACGTCCTGACTTTC,CSVGAGTGANVLTF
NA,TRBJ2-5,TRBD2,TRBV20-1,TGCAGTGCTAGACTAGCGGGGGGGTATAGAGAGACCCAGTACTTC,CSARLAGGYRETQYF
few,TRBJ1-2,TRBD1,TRBV12-3/TRBV12-4,TGTGCCAGCAGTCTATGGACAGGCCGAGGTGGCTACACCTTC,CASSLWTGRGGYTF
few,TRBJ1-1,NA,TRBV4-1,TGCGCCAGCAGCCAAGGGGCAGGTCTGAACACTGAAGCTTTCTTT,CASSQGAGLNTEAFF
NA,TRBJ2-7,TRBD1,TRBV12-3/TRBV12-4,TGTGCCAGCAGTTTGAGGCAGACAGGGCAACCATCCGAGCAGTACTTC,CASSLRQTGQPSEQYF
NA,TRBJ2-3,TRBD1,TRBV10-3,TGTGCCATCAGCTTCGGACAGGCTGGCACAGATACGCAGTATTTT,CAISFGQAGTDTQYF
few,TRBJ2-1,NA,TRBV7-2,TGTGCCAGCAGCCCTAACCGCGGTTCCTACAATGAGCAGTTCTTC,CASSPNRGSYNEQFF
NA,TRBJ2-1,TRBD1,TRBV2,TGTGCCAGCATGGGACAGGGAAGAGGCAATGAGCAGTTCTTC,CASMGQGRGNEQFF